The 30 T cell receptor beta chains reported below all come from one sample, sequenced in a study of blood T cell repertoires in COVID-19. Sequenced by immunoSEQ multiplex PCR; TCRdb stores in-frame clones only, minus some. The table shows about 170,000 clones, with around 80% occurring only once. Sequenced input: PBMCs or T cells enriched from blood (not recorded which). These receptors were taken from a woman in her 70s in a cohort exposed to, infected with or recovered from COVID-19 (not recorded which).

The chain links TRBV10-3 to TRBJ2-7; D perhaps matches TRBD2 (5 bases). V lost 0 bases to trimming and J lost 5 bases, with 8 bases between them. The CDR3 extends over 13 amino acids. The V gene's germline CDR1 is ENHRY and CDR2 SYGVKD. The DNA for the CDR3 is TGTGCCATCAGTGAGTCGCGGGTCGACGAGCAGTACTTC. Amino acids: CAISESRVDEQYF.

This clone was seen more than once but under ten times. V usage is TRBV3-1 (or the pseudogene TRBV3-2) and J usage is TRBJ1-5; D perhaps matches TRBD1 (5 bases). The CDR3 spans 13 residues. Trimming stripped 6 bases from V and 10 bases from J, with 16 bases between. Germline V lookup: CDR1 LGHDT, CDR2 YNNKEL (reference sequence). CDR3 sequence reads: CASSQQEGRPQHF. The CDR3 DNA reads TGTGCCAGCAGTCAACAGGAGGGTCGACCCCAGCATTTT.

This clone has only a few counts. This CDR3 is CASSPYRVNTGELFF. The CDR3 nucleotides read TGTGCCAGCTCACCCTACAGGGTGAACACCGGGGAGCTGTTTTTT. This chain joins TRBV18 and TRBJ2-2, with a possible D match to TRBD1 (6 bases). CDR3 length: 15 residues. The V gene lost 3 bases and the J gene lost 1 base, with 9 bases spanning the gap. Per germline, CDR1 KGHSH and CDR2 LQKENI.

V gene TRBV3-1 (or the pseudogene TRBV3-2) combines with J gene TRBJ1-1; TRBD1 is a possible D gene (5 bases). V lost 4 bases to trimming and J lost 7 bases, with 16 bases between them. Germline CDR1 is LGHDT and CDR2 is YNNKEL (reference sequence). This CDR3 is built from 14 residues. The CDR3: CASSPSREGGEAFF. The CDR3, as DNA: TGTGCCAGCAGCCCAAGCAGGGAGGGTGGTGAAGCTTTCTTT.

V gene TRBV6-1 combines with J gene TRBJ1-5; no clear D. Germline CDR1 is MNHNS and CDR2 is SASEGT. The CDR3 has 14 residues. V lost 5 bases and J lost 2, with 10 bases in between. The CDR3 loop reads CASSYEVRNQPQHF. CDR3 coding DNA: TGTGCCAGCAGTTATGAGGTCCGCAATCAGCCCCAGCATTTT.

The chain employs TRBV19 and TRBJ2-6; D is undetermined. V was cut by 5 bases and J by 2 bases, with 7 bases left in between. The CDR3 totals 14 residues. The germline CDR1 and CDR2 sequences are LNHDA and SQIVND (reference sequence). In nucleotides, the CDR3 is TGTGCCAGTAGTCCGGCGGCTGGGGCCAACGTCCTGACTTTC. Translation gives CASSPAAGANVLTF.

The CDR3 loop is CAIKEDRSGNTIYF. In DNA form, the CDR3 reads TGTGCCATAAAGGAGGACCGCTCTGGAAACACCATATATTTT. This rearrangement joins TRBV10-3 to TRBJ1-3; the D is unclear. The CDR3 has 14 residues. Germline lookup yields CDR1 ENHRY and CDR2 SYGVKD. V was shortened by 9 bases and J by 0 bases, with 12 bases between the two germline ends.

This chain links TRBV18 with TRBJ1-2, with D tentatively TRBD1 (6 bases). V was pared by 2 bases and J by 7 bases, with 20 bases between. The CDR3 length is 16 residues. Germline V gives CDR1 KGHSH, CDR2 LQKENI. CDR3: CASSPGAGAEIRGYTF. The CDR3 nucleotides are TGTGCCAGCTCACCAGGGGCAGGGGCTGAGATACGTGGCTACACCTTC.

Concerning this clone itself: The same CDR3 can be traced to other DNA sequences in this sample. This chain connects TRBV12-3 or TRBV12-4 to TRBJ2-7; maybe TRBD1 (5 bases). CDR3 length equals 12 residues. Deletions cut 6 bases from V and 1 base from J, with 7 bases between. CDR3 region: CASSTGSYEQYF. The CDR3 DNA sequence: TGTGCCAGCAGCACAGGTTCCTACGAGCAGTACTTC.

J is TRBJ2-1 and V is TRBV24-1, with 11 positions matching TRBD2. The V gene's germline CDR1 is KGHDR and CDR2 SFDVKD. There are 14 residues in the CDR3. V lost 9 bases and J lost 10; bases outside the gene matches: 10. The CDR3 DNA reads TGTGCCACCGGAGGACTAGCGGGTAAAGGGGAGCAGTTCTTC. Translated, it gives CATGGLAGKGEQFF.

The chain combines TRBV19 with TRBJ1-5; no clear D. The CDR3 loop spans 16 amino acids. Trimming took off 2 bases at V and 1 base at J, with 12 bases between the two ends. The germline V gene encodes CDR1 LNHDA and CDR2 SQIVND (reference sequence). The CDR3: CASSITVYGSNQPQHF. In DNA, the CDR3 is TGTGCCAGTAGTATAACGGTCTACGGGAGCAATCAGCCCCAGCATTTT.

The CDR3 nucleotides are TGTGCCAGCAGCCGCCAAGGCGGGCTAGCGATGCAGACCCAGTACTTC. Amino acid sequence: CASSRQGGLAMQTQYF. This chain uses TRBV7-2 with TRBJ2-5; TRBD2 might be the D (6 bases). V lost 5 bases and J lost 6, with 22 bases in between. There are 16 residues in the CDR3. In germline, CDR1 is SGHTA, CDR2 FQGNSA.

V gene TRBV7-9 combines with J gene TRBJ2-2, with 10 bases fitting TRBD2. The ends lost 5 bases at V and 2 bases at J; junction bases unmatched: 2. The CDR3 is made up of 15 amino acids. CDR1 is SEHNR, CDR2 FQNEAQ, per germline (reference sequence). The CDR3 is CASSRTSGNTGELFF. The CDR3 nucleotides are TGTGCCAGCAGCCGGACTAGCGGCAACACCGGGGAGCTGTTTTTT.

The CDR3 DNA is TGTGCCAGCGGAGGGGAGTACTCAGGGCAATACGAGCAGTACTTC. Amino acids: CASGGEYSGQYEQYF. The rearrangement joins TRBV5-5 to TRBJ2-7, with a weak D call TRBD2 (6 bases). V shed 7 bases and J shed 4 bases, with 21 bases lying between them. Germline V CDR1 and CDR2: SGHKS, YYEKEE (reference sequence). This CDR3 is 15 amino acids long. Full variable domain (remainder filled in from reference TRBV5-5 and TRBJ2-7): DAGVTQSPTHLIKTRGQQVTLRCSPISGHKSVSWYQQVLGQGPQFIFQYYEKEERGRGNFPDRFSARQFPNYSSELNVNALLLGDSALYLCASGGEYSGQYEQYFGPGTRLTVT.

This clone turned up a few times. This rearrangement joins TRBV2 to TRBJ2-7, with TRBD2 matching over 11 bases. The length of the CDR3 is 14 residues. The trim removed 7 bases at V and 3 bases at J, leaving 5 bases unmatched. Germline V CDR1 and CDR2: SNHLY, FYNNEI. The CDR3 coding sequence is TGTGCCAGCAAACCCGGGACTAGCGGCTACGAGCAGTACTTC. This translates into CASKPGTSGYEQYF.

The rearrangement joins TRBV10-3 to TRBJ2-1; 7 bases match TRBD1. In germline, CDR1 is ENHRY, CDR2 SYGVKD. The CDR3 spans 17 residues. V was pared by 1 base and J by 7 bases, with 13 bases of the junction left unmatched. CDR3 residues: CAISEWRQGAQGNEQFF. The CDR3 bases are TGTGCCATCAGTGAGTGGAGACAGGGCGCACAGGGGAATGAGCAGTTCTTC.

The J gene is TRBJ2-7, the V gene TRBV14; TRBD2 is a possible D gene (6 bases). The CDR3 runs to 15 residues. Germline-derived CDR1 and CDR2 are SGHDN and FVKESK. The ends were cut back, 2 bases at V and 7 bases at J, with 18 bases in the middle. CDR3: CASSQTGTPTGEQYF. The CDR3 DNA reads TGTGCCAGCAGCCAAACCGGGACTCCGACGGGGGAGCAGTACTTC.

The J gene is TRBJ1-2, the V gene TRBV5-1; 9 bases fit TRBD1. The CDR3 has 13 amino acids. Per the germline V gene, CDR1 is SGHRS and CDR2 is YFSETQ. With V trimmed by 3 bases and J by 8 bases, 5 bases remained unmatched. The CDR3 is CASSSGQGSGYTF. In DNA form, the CDR3 reads TGCGCCAGCAGCTCCGGACAGGGGAGCGGCTACACCTTC.

The chain employs TRBV6-5 and TRBJ1-2, with 9 bases identical to TRBD1. The CDR3 spans 15 residues. Germline CDR1 MNHEY, CDR2 SVGAGI. The V gene end was trimmed by 0 bases and the J gene end by 4 bases; junction bases not matched to a gene: 3. The CDR3 sequence is CASSYSGTGIYGYTF. The CDR3 nucleotides read TGTGCCAGCAGTTACTCCGGGACAGGGATCTATGGCTACACCTTC.

This chain links TRBV28 with TRBJ2-7, with unresolved D. Germline values: CDR1 MDHEN, CDR2 SYDVKM. The germline V and J ends were trimmed by 7 bases and 3 bases, with 10 bases remaining between them. The CDR3 covers 12 residues. Written as DNA, the CDR3 is TGTGCCAGCACCCGAGGCGGCTACGAGCAGTACTTC. It is translated as CASTRGGYEQYF.

This chain connects TRBV5-1 to TRBJ2-1; 12 bases agree with TRBD2. Trimming cost V 3 bases and J 2 bases; bases outside gene matches: 3. Germline V gene lookup returns CDR1 SGHRS and CDR2 YFSETQ. The CDR3 has 16 amino acids. The CDR3 DNA follows: TGCGCCAGCAGCTCGAGACTAGCGGGAGCCTACAATGAGCAGTTCTTC. This codes for CASSSRLAGAYNEQFF.

The chain employs TRBV27 and TRBJ2-1, with TRBD2 identical over 12 bases. Germline V CDR1 and CDR2: MNHEY, SMNVEV (reference sequence). This CDR3 contains 15 residues. V lost 6 bases, J lost 8 bases, and 8 bases stayed unmatched. The CDR3 coding sequence is TGTGCCAGCAGCTTTCTAGCGGGAGGGACCTATGAGCAGTTCTTC. Translation gives CASSFLAGGTYEQFF.

In this sample, this clone turned up a few times. The chain recombines TRBV28 with TRBJ2-7, with TRBD1 identical over 9 bases. Germline V gives CDR1 MDHEN, CDR2 SYDVKM. Germline trimming cut 4 bases from V and 3 bases from J; bases unmatched to any gene: 4. The CDR3 sequence is 14 residues long. CDR3 nucleotide sequence: TGTGCCAGCAGTTACCCGGGACAGGGCTACGAGCAGTACTTC. It encodes CASSYPGQGYEQYF.

The J gene is TRBJ1-5, the V gene TRBV29-1; D remains unclear. CDR1 SQVTM and CDR2 ANQGSEA come from the germline V gene. The CDR3 sequence is 13 residues long. V shed 4 bases and J shed 0 bases, with 7 bases lying between them. CDR3 region: CSVGEYSNQPQHF. CDR3 DNA: TGCAGCGTTGGGGAGTATAGCAATCAGCCCCAGCATTTT.

The chain carries TRBV10-2 and TRBJ2-1; possibly TRBD2 for D (6 bases). V was shortened by 7 bases and J by 10 bases, with 17 bases between the two germline ends. Germline V gives CDR1 WSHSY, CDR2 SAAADI. This CDR3 contains 13 residues. Here the CDR3 reads CASKGGTGREQFF. The CDR3 DNA reads TGCGCCAGCAAGGGCGGGACTGGACGGGAGCAGTTCTTC.

This chain joins TRBV4-2 and TRBJ2-3; 11 bases line up with TRBD2. This CDR3 has 19 amino acids. V shed 0 bases, J shed 1 base, and the junction held 9 bases outside the gene matches. The germline CDR1 and CDR2 sequences are LGHNA and YNFKEQ. The DNA of the CDR3 is TGTGCCAGCAGCCAAGATGGGCTAGCGGGAGGTATTGGCACAGATACGCAGTATTTT. This gives the protein CASSQDGLAGGIGTDTQYF.

This clone was recorded a few times. The chain combines TRBV5-6 with TRBJ2-7; D is undetermined. V lost 4 bases and J 2 bases, leaving 25 bases between the germline ends. Per the germline V gene, CDR1 is SGHDT and CDR2 is YYEEEE. CDR3 length: 18 amino acids. The CDR3 sequence is CASSRRPPAALIPYEQYF. CDR3 nucleotides: TGTGCCAGCAGCCGACGCCCCCCCGCGGCACTAATCCCCTACGAGCAGTACTTC.

The count of this clone is one. The rearrangement links TRBV5-1 to TRBJ2-1; tentative D call: TRBD2 (6 bases). The germline V gene has CDR1 SGHRS and CDR2 YFSETQ. This CDR3 is 14 amino acids long. Trimming stripped 0 bases from V and 15 bases from J, with 19 bases between. The CDR3 DNA reads TGCGCCAGCAGCTTGGGCAGATCTAGCGAAGTGCTGTTCTTC. Residues: CASSLGRSSEVLFF.

The chain has TRBV24-1 and TRBJ2-7; 9 positions agree with TRBD2. V lost 3 bases to trimming and J lost 2 bases; unmatched junction nucleotides: 7. From germline, CDR1 is KGHDR and CDR2 SFDVKD. There are 16 residues in the CDR3. CDR3 in DNA: TGTGCCACCAGTGATCCCCAGTCTAGCGGGACCTACGAGCAGTACTTC. This codes for CATSDPQSSGTYEQYF.

The genes are TRBV7-2 and TRBJ2-1; 11 bases line up with TRBD2. The germline CDR1 and CDR2 sequences are SGHTA and FQGNSA. V shed 1 base and J 8 bases; nucleotides not matched to a gene: 10. The CDR3 runs to 17 residues. Written as DNA, the CDR3 is TGTGCCAGCAGCTTAGGGTGGGGGACTAGCGGTTTAGATGAGCAGTTCTTC. This gives the protein CASSLGWGTSGLDEQFF.